The TCR beta chain described here comes from a study of CD8 T cells in ankylosing spondylitis. The study, taken as a whole, reports: Seven to nine highly homologous variants made up a TCR beta motif, and this motif appeared characteristic of ankylosing spondylitis blood. Reportedly, matched ankylosing spondylitis synovial fluid was significantly enriched for disease-linked clones. Disease-linked clones were CD8+ and relatively rare in peripheral blood. Some motif variants had been reported before (in reactive arthritis synovial fluid and blood).

A note on this clonotype: The antigen is unknown.

Making the TCR beta libraries involved quantitative 5'-RACE with molecular barcodes. TCRdb passed the 5' RACE reads through MiXCR, listing each CDR3 protein once. The repertoire holds around 430,000 distinct CDR3 sequences, with roughly 17% as singletons. In germline, CDR1 is KGHDR, CDR2 SFDVKD. V gave up 4 bases and J gave up 7 bases; unmatched junction bases: 17. The CDR3 runs 17 residues. The sample comprised blood, either unsorted or a sorted T cell fraction (not recorded which). This chain connects TRBV24-1 to TRBJ2-7; TRBD1 agrees at 8 bases. The receptor was isolated from a male donor with ankylosing spondylitis. CDR3 sequence (DNA): TGTGCCACCAGTGAAACAACCCGGACAGGGTCGGCGGGGGAGCAGTACTTC. It encodes CATSETTRTGSAGEQYF.